The clone carrying this TCR beta chain was detected many times. This sample was included in a study of breast tumors, draining lymph nodes, adjacent tissues. Samples came from axillary lymph nodes draining the breast cancer. The germline gives CDR1 SGHTA, CDR2 FQGNSA. This CDR3 is built from 17 residues. J gave up 2 bases and V 1 base, and 5 bases lay outside the gene matches. TCRdb called the multiplex PCR reads again in MiXCR, with one record for every CDR3 protein. Of about 150,000 distinct CDR3 sequences listed, about a fifth were seen once; the top ten hold roughly 2.8%. The chain employs TRBV7-2 and TRBJ2-3; 11 bases are a match to TRBD2. The TCR originated in a female donor with breast cancer. Some clones in this sample may be carry-over from other donors' samples. Specimen: axillary lymph node tissue. CDR3 nucleotide sequence: TGTGCCAGCAGCTTAGGACTAGCGGGAAGTCCCACAGATACGCAGTATTTT. It translates to CASSLGLAGSPTDTQYF.